A single sample is the source of the 6 T cell receptor beta chains below, sequenced in a study of cytomegalovirus exposure and HLA in healthy donors. Both 60 Vbeta primers and 13 Jbeta primers went into the PCR. The repertoire was sequenced with immunoSEQ multiplex PCR; TCRdb's copy has only in-frame clones and lacks some. The table lists around 190,000 clones, about 80% of them singletons. The specimen was PBMCs. Receptors were obtained from a woman aged 25 to 39 in good health and CMV-seronegative.

This chain connects TRBV6-1 to TRBJ1-4; 9 nucleotides line up with TRBD1. The CDR3 runs to 16 residues. The junction had 16 bases not matched to a gene; V was cut back by 4 bases and J by 13 bases. Germline V gene lookup returns CDR1 MNHNS and CDR2 SASEGT. Written as DNA, the CDR3 is TGTGCCAGCAGTGTGGAGCCAGGGACAGGGATTTATCGACTGTTTTTT. Its protein product is CASSVEPGTGIYRLFF.

The CDR3 region has the DNA TGTGCCAGCAGCAAAGGGGTTGGCACTGAAGCTTTCTTT. Protein sequence: CASSKGVGTEAFF. The chain couples TRBV7-8 to TRBJ1-1; possible D gene TRBD1, 5 bases. The V gene's germline CDR1 is SGHVS and CDR2 FQNEAQ. Trimming shortened V by 5 bases and J by 4 bases, and 11 bases separated the two germline ends. This CDR3 comprises 13 residues.

The chain uses TRBV5-6 and TRBJ2-5; 8 bases fit TRBD1. Per germline, CDR1 SGHDT and CDR2 YYEEEE. With V trimmed by 1 base and J by 1 base, 3 bases remained unmatched. This CDR3 has 15 residues. CDR3 sequence (DNA): TGTGCCAGCAGCTTGCGGACAGGGTCCCAAGAGACCCAGTACTTC. Protein sequence: CASSLRTGSQETQYF.

The rearrangement links TRBV4-1 to TRBJ2-3; 8 bases map to TRBD2. Germline values: CDR1 MGHRA, CDR2 YSYEKL. CDR3 length equals 18 residues. With 1 base clipped from V and 5 bases from J, the junction kept 14 bases outside the gene matches. The CDR3 here is CASSQVSVVAGGVDTQYF. The CDR3 bases are TGCGCCAGCAGCCAAGTGTCGGTCGTCGCGGGAGGAGTAGATACGCAGTATTTT.

Here the CDR3 reads CASSPETGGYEQYF. CDR3 sequence (DNA): TGTGCCAGCTCGCCAGAGACAGGGGGCTACGAGCAGTACTTC. J is TRBJ2-7 and V is TRBV18, with TRBD1 matching over 9 bases. From germline, CDR1 is KGHSH and CDR2 LQKENI. CDR3 size: 14 residues. Trimming cost V 6 bases and J 3 bases; bases outside gene matches: 6.

The chain links TRBV4-2 to TRBJ2-1, with 9 bases matching TRBD2. The CDR3 runs 17 residues. After removal of 0 bases from V and 4 bases from J, the junction contained 7 bases not matched to a gene. Germline V gene lookup returns CDR1 LGHNA and CDR2 YNFKEQ. CDR3 sequence reads: CASSQDLSSGGYNEQFF. The CDR3 DNA sequence: TGTGCCAGCAGCCAAGATCTAAGTAGCGGGGGTTACAATGAGCAGTTCTTC.